This T cell receptor (beta chain) was recorded in a study of post-analysis software for immune sequencing data. General study points: Relative to controls, patients had five TRBV segments at higher frequency, with TRBV5-6, TRBV5-1 and TRBV20-1 among these.

Carried by the TCR beta cDNA libraries were unique molecular identifiers. From approximately 0.95 to 9.8 million T cells, 400,000 to 500,000 cDNA molecules were obtained. TCRdb ran MiXCR on the PCR reads and lists one entry per CDR3 protein. This sample yields some 690,000 distinct CDR3 sequences, of which roughly 30% are seen a single time; approximately 0.55% belongs to the top ten. There are a few counts of this clonotype. The antigen remains unidentified. There are 14 residues in the CDR3. Germline CDR1 DFQATT, CDR2 SNEGSKA (reference sequence). V was shortened by 6 bases and J by 0 bases, with 13 bases between the two germline ends.

The chain combines TRBV20-1 with TRBJ2-3; unclear D gene. This TCR came from a girl between 10 and 17 years old with multiple sclerosis. The sequenced sample consisted of blood. The CDR3 region is CSAHVTASTDTQYF. The CDR3 DNA follows: TGCAGTGCCCACGTGACGGCCAGCACAGATACGCAGTATTTT.